This paragraph covers one T cell receptor beta chain sequence. Antigen specificity is unknown. PCR was performed using 60 Vbeta and 13 Jbeta primers. Original analysis: An analysis that came later counted 77 million or so unique TCR beta chains, around 12 million shared. Method: immunoSEQ multiplex PCR; TCRdb's copy keeps in-frame clones and lacks some. V and J calls and clone size are those listed in that table; D and trimming were worked out from the DNA. The profile shows some 150,000 clones, roughly 78% of them singletons. The data originate from a study of cytomegalovirus exposure and HLA in healthy donors. Study-wide results and caveats: It was reported that the classifier diagnosed cytomegalovirus status with high specificity and sensitivity in both the original and validation cohorts.

There are 16 residues in the CDR3. Germline CDR1 SGHVS, CDR2 FQNEAQ. J lost 3 bases, V lost 4 bases, and 7 bases had no gene match. Material for sequencing was PBMCs. The chain uses TRBV7-8 and TRBJ2-5; 11 positions agree with TRBD2. The clonotype comes from a man aged 50 or older in good health and CMV-seropositive. DNA of the CDR3: TGTGCCAGCAGCTCGCAGACTAGCGGGGCCAAAGAGACCCAGTACTTC. This translates into CASSSQTSGAKETQYF.